This TCR beta chain comes out of a study of OX40 agonist ivuxolimab in advanced cancers. In the study overall: The treatment was a fully human IgG2 OX40 agonist, ivuxolimab. Notes on the study in general: Circulating CD4+ and CD8+ T cells showed clonal expansion by week 6 at 0.1 to 3.0 mg/kg. CD8+ T cells averaged more expanded clones than CD4+.

Method: immunoSEQ multiplex PCR; TCRdb's copy keeps in-frame clones and lacks some. The repertoire holds about 82,000 clones, with approximately 85% as singletons. Germline CDR1 MDHEN, CDR2 SYDVKM. V was clipped by 2 bases and J by 10 bases, with 12 bases between them. The CDR3 is 14 residues long. For this clone: Its antigen is unknown.

The chain couples TRBV28 to TRBJ1-6, with D possibly TRBD1 on 5 matching bases. The receptor comes from an adult with an advanced solid tumor such as melanoma, head and neck, liver or kidney cancer. The source material was CD4+ or CD8+ T cells sorted from blood, sampled in a trial of the OX40 agonist ivuxolimab. CDR3 in amino acids: CASSLGRRGSPLHF. The CDR3 DNA reads TGTGCCAGCAGTTTAGGCAGGAGGGGCTCACCCCTCCACTTT.